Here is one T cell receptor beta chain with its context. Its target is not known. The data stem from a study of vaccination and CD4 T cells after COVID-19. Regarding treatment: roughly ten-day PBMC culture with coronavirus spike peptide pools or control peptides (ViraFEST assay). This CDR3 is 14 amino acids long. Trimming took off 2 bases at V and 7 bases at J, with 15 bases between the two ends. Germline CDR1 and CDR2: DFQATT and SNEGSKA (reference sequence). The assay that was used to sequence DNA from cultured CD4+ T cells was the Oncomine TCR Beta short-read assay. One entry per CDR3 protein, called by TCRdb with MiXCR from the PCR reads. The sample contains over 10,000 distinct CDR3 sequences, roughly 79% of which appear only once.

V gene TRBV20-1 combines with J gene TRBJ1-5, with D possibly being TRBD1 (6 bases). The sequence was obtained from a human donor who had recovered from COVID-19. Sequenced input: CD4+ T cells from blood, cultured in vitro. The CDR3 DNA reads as TGCAGTGCTAGATTAGGGGGGGCCCTGCAGCCCCAGCATTTT. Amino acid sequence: CSARLGGALQPQHF.